Shown below are 18 T cell receptor beta chains from a single sample sequenced in a study of cytomegalovirus exposure and HLA in healthy donors. The PCR had 60 Vbeta and 13 Jbeta primers. The method was immunoSEQ multiplex PCR; TCRdb's version includes in-frame clones alone and lacks a portion of them. The table has roughly 110,000 clones, 70% to 80% seen once. The specimen sequenced was PBMCs. The origin of the receptors is a woman under 30 in good health and CMV-seropositive.

The chain recombines TRBV5-1 with TRBJ2-5, with 16 bases identical to TRBD2. Germline V CDR1 and CDR2: SGHRS, YFSETQ. J gave up 5 bases and V 4 bases, and 8 bases lay outside the gene matches. The CDR3 loop spans 17 amino acids. The CDR3 protein is CASSPGLAGGPAETQYF. Here the CDR3 DNA reads TGCGCCAGCAGCCCGGGACTAGCGGGAGGGCCTGCTGAGACCCAGTACTTC.

This clone has more than one count but fewer than ten. This chain joins TRBV19 and TRBJ2-7, with a tentative D call TRBD2 (7 bases). Deletions cut 3 bases from V and 4 bases from J, with 13 bases between. This CDR3 is built from 14 residues. The germline CDR1 and CDR2 sequences are LNHDA and SQIVND (reference sequence). The DNA of the CDR3 is TGTGCCAGTAGTATGGGGGGGCGGCAGTACGAGCAGTACTTC. This translates into CASSMGGRQYEQYF.

This clone was counted only a few times. This sequence joins TRBV28 and TRBJ2-5; 7 nucleotides agree with TRBD2. CDR1 and CDR2 from the germline V gene are MDHEN and SYDVKM. The V and J ends lost 3 bases and 3 bases, in that order; junction bases with no gene match: 4. CDR3 size: 14 residues. This CDR3 reads CASSLPSGEETQYF. Written as DNA, the CDR3 is TGTGCCAGCAGTTTGCCCAGCGGGGAAGAGACCCAGTACTTC.

This clone was picked up one time. The chain links TRBV4-1 to TRBJ1-1; D is uncertain. Germline-derived CDR1 and CDR2 are MGHRA and YSYEKL. The CDR3 runs 15 residues. V was pared by 5 bases and J by 0 bases, with 13 bases between. The CDR3 nucleotides read TGCGCCAGCAGCGGTCCAGGCATCATGAACACTGAAGCTTTCTTT. This gives the protein CASSGPGIMNTEAFF.

This chain joins TRBV19 and TRBJ1-1; 11 nucleotides line up with TRBD1. Germline values: CDR1 LNHDA, CDR2 SQIVND (reference sequence). The CDR3 runs 14 residues. J was trimmed by 5 bases and V by 6 bases; bases with no gene match: 5. The CDR3 DNA is TGTGCCAGTAGCTCCCGGGACAGGGGGACTGAAGCTTTCTTT. The encoded protein is CASSSRDRGTEAFF.

In its sample, this clone was seen once. Other DNA variants within this sample encode the same CDR3. This chain links TRBV6-5 with TRBJ2-2; D is ambiguous. V lost 2 bases, J lost 4 bases, and 5 bases lay in between. The CDR3 covers 13 residues. CDR1 is MNHEY and CDR2 is SVGAGI in the germline V gene. CDR3 sequence: CASSYTGTGELFF. CDR3 in DNA: TGTGCCAGCAGTTACACGGGCACCGGGGAGCTGTTTTTT.

The chain carries TRBV5-4 and TRBJ2-5; TRBD1 is a possible D gene (6 bases). The CDR3 is made up of 14 amino acids. Trimming stripped 2 bases from V and 5 bases from J, with 13 bases between. Germline assignment: CDR1 SGHNT and CDR2 YYREEE (reference sequence). This CDR3 is CASSFPGAGETQYF. The DNA of the CDR3 is TGTGCCAGCAGCTTCCCAGGGGCCGGGGAGACCCAGTACTTC.

This clone was observed a few times. This rearrangement joins TRBV9 to TRBJ2-2; 7 bases line up with TRBD2. The V segment lost 0 bases and the J segment 6 bases; nucleotides outside the gene matches: 2. Germline V gene data show CDR1 as SGDLS and CDR2 as YYNGEE. This CDR3 has 14 amino acids. In nucleotides, the CDR3 is TGTGCCAGCAGCGTAGGAGGACTAGCCGGGGAGCTGTTTTTT. Translation: CASSVGGLAGELFF. The full variable domain, rest sourced from reference TRBV9 and TRBJ2-2, is DSGVTQTPKHLITATGQRVTLRCSPRSGDLSVYWYQQSLDQGLQFLIQYYNGEERAKGNILERFSAQQFPDLHSELNLSSLELGDSALYFCASSVGGLAGELFFGEGSRLTVL.

The chain is built from TRBV9 and TRBJ2-7; D is perhaps TRBD2 (5 bases). The CDR3 length is 15 residues. Between the trimmed V and J ends, which lost 0 bases and 0 bases, there was a span of 10 bases. Germline V CDR1 and CDR2: SGDLS, YYNGEE. The CDR3 here is CASSVAPTSSYEQYF. The CDR3, as DNA: TGTGCCAGCAGCGTAGCTCCTACTAGCTCCTACGAGCAGTACTTC.

This chain uses TRBV9 with TRBJ2-5; possible D gene TRBD2, 7 bases. The CDR3 runs to 15 residues. Trimming removed 3 bases at V and 4 bases at J, with 16 bases between. Germline CDR1 and CDR2: SGDLS and YYNGEE. The CDR3 sequence is CASSARGGAGETQYF. In nucleotides, the CDR3 is TGTGCCAGCAGCGCCCGAGGGGGGGCGGGAGAGACCCAGTACTTC.

The rearrangement joins TRBV19 to TRBJ2-1; 8 positions agree with TRBD1. V was clipped by 4 bases and J by 0 bases; unmatched bases: 2. CDR1 is LNHDA and CDR2 is SQIVND in the germline V gene (reference sequence). The CDR3 has 15 amino acids. The CDR3 is CASSTDRASYNEQFF. CDR3 DNA: TGTGCCAGTAGTACGGACAGGGCCTCCTACAATGAGCAGTTCTTC. The variable domain in full, completed from reference TRBV19 and TRBJ2-1, reads DGGITQSPKYLFRKEGQNVTLSCEQNLNHDAMYWYRQDPGQGLRLIYYSQIVNDFQKGDIAEGYSVSREKKESFPLTVTSAQKNPTAFYLCASSTDRASYNEQFFGPGTRLTVL.

The chain uses TRBV28 and TRBJ1-2, with D tentatively TRBD1 (6 bases). Germline CDR1 and CDR2: MDHEN and SYDVKM. V dropped 6 bases and J dropped 5 bases, with 10 bases sitting between them. CDR3 length: 12 residues. This CDR3 reads CASSTGLYGYTF. In DNA, the CDR3 is TGTGCCAGCAGCACAGGGTTATATGGCTACACCTTC.

The rearrangement joins TRBV27 to TRBJ2-7; D possibly corresponds to TRBD2 (6 bases). Trimming removed 0 bases at V and 3 bases at J, with 18 bases between. CDR1 is MNHEY and CDR2 is SMNVEV in the germline V gene (reference sequence). This CDR3 is built from 17 residues. The CDR3 DNA follows: TGTGCCAGCAGTTTATCGACGGCGGGACTGCTTTACTACGAGCAGTACTTC. Translating it yields CASSLSTAGLLYYEQYF.

The genes are TRBV11-2 and TRBJ2-3; no definite D call. The length of the CDR3 is 13 residues. Germline V gene sequence: CDR1 SGHAT, CDR2 FQNNGV. V was pared by 1 base and J by 5 bases, with 7 bases between. This CDR3 is CASSLASGDTQYF. The CDR3 DNA reads as TGTGCCAGCAGCTTAGCTTCGGGAGATACGCAGTATTTT.

This clone was recorded only once. At one boundary the junction diverges from the germline segment, which might be a read error. The chain carries TRBV13 and TRBJ2-7, with 10 bases identical to TRBD1. This CDR3 is built from 12 residues. Germline values: CDR1 PRHDT, CDR2 FYEKMQ (reference sequence). CDR3 nucleotide sequence: TGTGCCAGCAGCATCCGAGGACAGGGGGACCACTTC. Translated, it gives CASSIRGQGDHF.

This clone has a single count. V and J are TRBV28 and TRBJ2-3; the D gene is possibly TRBD1 (5 bases). CDR1 is MDHEN, CDR2 SYDVKM, per germline. This CDR3 comprises 15 residues. Trimming pared 3 bases from V and 3 bases from J, leaving 13 bases between. CDR3 region: CASSFSEGETDTQYF. The CDR3, as DNA: TGTGCCAGCAGTTTTTCCGAAGGGGAAACAGATACGCAGTATTTT.

In DNA form, the CDR3 reads TGTGCCAGCAGCCTTTCCTCGGGGGGGGCCAACGTCCTGACTTTC. Its translation: CASSLSSGGANVLTF. V usage is TRBV7-3 and J usage is TRBJ2-6; TRBD2 is a possible D gene (5 bases). Trimming pared 5 bases from V and 4 bases from J, leaving 12 bases between. CDR3 length: 15 residues. Germline-derived CDR1 and CDR2 are SGHTA and FQGTGA.

The rearrangement links TRBV9 to TRBJ2-3, with 10 nucleotides matching TRBD1. Losses at the gene ends were 3 bases for V and 8 bases for J; bases not matched to a gene: 9. In germline, CDR1 is SGDLS, CDR2 YYNGEE. CDR3 length equals 15 residues. The CDR3 loop is CASSGGDRGWGTQYF. Written as DNA, the CDR3 is TGTGCCAGCAGCGGCGGGGACAGGGGTTGGGGTACGCAGTATTTT.